This is a list of T cell receptor beta chains from one sample in a study of T cells in Graves' hyperthyroidism and ophthalmopathy. Using its own MiXCR run on the multiplex PCR reads, TCRdb lists one record per CDR3 protein. Among 490,000 or so distinct CDR3 sequences listed, about 15% were seen once. Sequencing used blood. These receptors all stem from a young woman with Graves' ophthalmopathy. Each CDR3 is given with its conserved first and last residue. Fields, in order: CDR3 protein, CDR3 length, clone size, V gene. A clone size is listed for some rows: how often the clone was seen (once, few, many), or a class if it is expanded.

CDR3aa: CAISLTLAGVADTQYF
len: 16
abundance: -
v_gene: TRBV10-3

CDR3aa: CSARAGLRNTEAFF
len: 14
abundance: many
v_gene: TRBV20-1

CDR3aa: CATSSSGTQTDTQYF
len: 15
abundance: -
v_gene: TRBV15

CDR3aa: CASSLHRTGRGNGYTF
len: 16
abundance: few
v_gene: TRBV6-1

CDR3aa: CASSPQGINTEAFF
len: 14
abundance: -
v_gene: TRBV7-3

CDR3aa: CASSTGTGLTGELFF
len: 15
abundance: many
v_gene: TRBV12-3/TRBV12-4

CDR3aa: CASSLSSGLGTEAFF
len: 15
abundance: many
v_gene: TRBV11-3

CDR3aa: CASSQMTRVAEAFF
len: 14
abundance: many
v_gene: TRBV7-2

CDR3aa: CASSLQDSGAWELFF
len: 15
abundance: few
v_gene: TRBV5-1

CDR3aa: CAWSVLGQGNQPQHF
len: 15
abundance: few
v_gene: TRBV30

CDR3aa: CSARENESGAGGNNEQFF
len: 18
abundance: few
v_gene: TRBV20-1

CDR3aa: CSVEQTGFGEQYF
len: 13
abundance: many
v_gene: TRBV29-1

CDR3aa: CASRTGTARSNTEAFF
len: 16
abundance: many
v_gene: TRBV28

CDR3aa: CSARAQLTGLPAEAFF
len: 16
abundance: many
v_gene: TRBV20-1

CDR3aa: CASSSRTSGSPLSTGELSF
len: 19
abundance: -
v_gene: TRBV7-2

CDR3aa: CATGFGEKLFF
len: 11
abundance: -
v_gene: TRBV24-1

CDR3aa: CASSFGTMNTGELFF
len: 15
abundance: many
v_gene: TRBV5-6

CDR3aa: CASSLVPGPDSEQYF
len: 15
abundance: many
v_gene: TRBV12-3/TRBV12-4

CDR3aa: CSARDGFRQGLHEQYF
len: 16
abundance: few
v_gene: TRBV20-1

CDR3aa: CASSQELRGLNTEAFF
len: 16
abundance: many
v_gene: TRBV4-3

CDR3aa: CATGTGGDPEAFF
len: 13
abundance: few
v_gene: TRBV10-3

CDR3aa: CASGLAPADEQFF
len: 13
abundance: many
v_gene: TRBV12-5

CDR3aa: CASSHQGDTEAFF
len: 13
abundance: many
v_gene: TRBV3-1

CDR3aa: CASSSRVTSGSYEQYF
len: 16
abundance: -
v_gene: TRBV7-2

CDR3aa: CASSKTGFSSGANVLTF
len: 17
abundance: -
v_gene: TRBV6-1

CDR3aa: CASSLRTGSIEAFF
len: 14
abundance: many
v_gene: TRBV18

CDR3aa: CASSYKGQYSNQPQHF
len: 16
abundance: many
v_gene: TRBV6-2/TRBV6-3

CDR3aa: CASSRRQGGPTNEKLFF
len: 17
abundance: few
v_gene: TRBV6-1

CDR3aa: CASSLVLAGGEGGELLF
len: 17
abundance: -
v_gene: TRBV7-2

CDR3aa: CASSLDIPTGTRSTDTQYF
len: 19
abundance: -
v_gene: TRBV5-1

CDR3aa: CSALAKPGYQPQHF
len: 14
abundance: many
v_gene: TRBV20-1

CDR3aa: CASSVGVSSNYEQYF
len: 15
abundance: few
v_gene: TRBV9

CDR3aa: CASTSVDQVAYEQYF
len: 15
abundance: many
v_gene: TRBV6-2/TRBV6-3

CDR3aa: CASSKITVQETQYF
len: 14
abundance: few
v_gene: TRBV7-9

CDR3aa: CASSLFGTQFF
len: 11
abundance: -
v_gene: TRBV27

CDR3aa: CATSDNKLAGGINEQFF
len: 17
abundance: few
v_gene: TRBV24-1

CDR3aa: CASSWAGGNQPQHF
len: 14
abundance: few
v_gene: TRBV28

CDR3aa: CASSPLAESSYEQYF
len: 15
abundance: many
v_gene: TRBV18